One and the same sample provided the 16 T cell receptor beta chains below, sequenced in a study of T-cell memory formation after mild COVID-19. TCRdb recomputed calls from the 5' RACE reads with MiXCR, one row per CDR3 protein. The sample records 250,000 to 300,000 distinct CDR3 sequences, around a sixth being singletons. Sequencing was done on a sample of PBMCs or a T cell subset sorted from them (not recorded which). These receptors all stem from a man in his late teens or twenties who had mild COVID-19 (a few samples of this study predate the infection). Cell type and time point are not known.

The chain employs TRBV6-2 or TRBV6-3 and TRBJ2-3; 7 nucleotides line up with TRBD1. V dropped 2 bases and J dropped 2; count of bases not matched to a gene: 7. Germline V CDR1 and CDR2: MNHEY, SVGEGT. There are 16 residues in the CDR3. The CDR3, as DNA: TGTGCCAGCAGTTACCCCGGGACAGCGCCCACAGATACGCAGTATTTT. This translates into CASSYPGTAPTDTQYF.

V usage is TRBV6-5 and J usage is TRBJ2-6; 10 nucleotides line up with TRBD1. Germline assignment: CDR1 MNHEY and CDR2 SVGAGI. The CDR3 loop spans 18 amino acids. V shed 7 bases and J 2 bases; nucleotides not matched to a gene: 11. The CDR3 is CASTRSGTGDPGANVLTF. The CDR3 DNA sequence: TGTGCCAGCACTAGGTCCGGGACAGGGGATCCTGGGGCCAACGTCCTGACTTTC.

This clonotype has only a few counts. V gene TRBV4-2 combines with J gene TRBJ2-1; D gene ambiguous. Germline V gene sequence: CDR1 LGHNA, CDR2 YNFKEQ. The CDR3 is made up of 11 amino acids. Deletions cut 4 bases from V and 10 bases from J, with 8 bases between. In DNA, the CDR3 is TGTGCCAGCAGCCTAGTAGGGGAGCAGTTCTTC. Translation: CASSLVGEQFF.

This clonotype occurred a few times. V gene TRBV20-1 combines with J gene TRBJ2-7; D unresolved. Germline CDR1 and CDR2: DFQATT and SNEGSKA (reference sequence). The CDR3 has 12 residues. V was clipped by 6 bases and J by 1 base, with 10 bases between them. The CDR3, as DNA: TGCAGTGCCCAAAAGGATTCCTACGAGCAGTACTTC. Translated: CSAQKDSYEQYF.

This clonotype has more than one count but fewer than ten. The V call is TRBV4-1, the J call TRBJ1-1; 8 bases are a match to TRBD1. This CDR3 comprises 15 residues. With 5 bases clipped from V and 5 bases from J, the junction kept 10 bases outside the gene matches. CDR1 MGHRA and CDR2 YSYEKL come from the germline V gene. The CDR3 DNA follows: TGCGCCAGCAGCGATCGGGACAGGAGTCGAACTGAAGCTTTCTTT. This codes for CASSDRDRSRTEAFF.

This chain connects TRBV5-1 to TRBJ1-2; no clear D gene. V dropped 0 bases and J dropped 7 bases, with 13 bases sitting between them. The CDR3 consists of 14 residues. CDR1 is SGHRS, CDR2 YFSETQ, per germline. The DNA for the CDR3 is TGCGCCAGCAGCTTGGCCGCGGGGTCTCCTGGCTACACCTTC. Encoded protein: CASSLAAGSPGYTF.

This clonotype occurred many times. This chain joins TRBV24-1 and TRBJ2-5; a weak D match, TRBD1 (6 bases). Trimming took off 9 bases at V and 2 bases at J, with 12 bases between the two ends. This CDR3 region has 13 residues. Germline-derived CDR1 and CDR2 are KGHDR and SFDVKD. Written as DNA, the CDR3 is TGTGCCACCCGGACAGTGCAGCAAGAGACCCAGTACTTC. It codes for CATRTVQQETQYF.

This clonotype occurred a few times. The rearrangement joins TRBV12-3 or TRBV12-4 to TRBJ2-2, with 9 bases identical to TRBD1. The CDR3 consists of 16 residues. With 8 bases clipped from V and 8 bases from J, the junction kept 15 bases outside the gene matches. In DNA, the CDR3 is TGTGCCAGCCGCCGCTGGGGGACAGGGAGCAGAGGGGAGCTGTTTTTT. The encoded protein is CASRRWGTGSRGELFF.

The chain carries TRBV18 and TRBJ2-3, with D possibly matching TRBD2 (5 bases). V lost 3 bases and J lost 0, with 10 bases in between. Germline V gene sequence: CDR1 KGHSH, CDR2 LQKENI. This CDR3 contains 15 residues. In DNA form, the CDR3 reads TGTGCCAGCTCACCCGGGGTGGTGAGCACAGATACGCAGTATTTT. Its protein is CASSPGVVSTDTQYF.

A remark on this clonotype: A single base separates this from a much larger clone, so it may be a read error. The CDR3 DNA is TGTGCCAGCAGCTTCCAGACACACTACACAGATACGCAGTATTTT. It specifies CASSFQTHYTDTQYF. The chain joins TRBV11-2 to TRBJ2-3; D gene unclear. The CDR3 covers 15 residues. Per germline, CDR1 SGHAT and CDR2 FQNNGV. The V end was cut by 3 bases, the J end by 2 bases, with 12 bases between.

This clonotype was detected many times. The CDR3 DNA follows: TGCGCCAGCAGCTTGGCCGGAGGCCTTAGAGGGGGAAACACTGAAGCTTTCTTT. As protein: CASSLAGGLRGGNTEAFF. The chain carries TRBV5-1 and TRBJ1-1, with D possibly matching TRBD1 (6 bases). The CDR3 spans 18 residues. Trimming pared 0 bases from V and 2 bases from J, leaving 20 bases between. In germline, CDR1 is SGHRS, CDR2 YFSETQ.

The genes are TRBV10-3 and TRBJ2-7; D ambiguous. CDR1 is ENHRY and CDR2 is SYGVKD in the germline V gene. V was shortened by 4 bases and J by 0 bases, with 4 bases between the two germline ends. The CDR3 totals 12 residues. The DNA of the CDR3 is TGTGCCATCAGTGGGAGCTCCTACGAGCAGTACTTC. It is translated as CAISGSSYEQYF.

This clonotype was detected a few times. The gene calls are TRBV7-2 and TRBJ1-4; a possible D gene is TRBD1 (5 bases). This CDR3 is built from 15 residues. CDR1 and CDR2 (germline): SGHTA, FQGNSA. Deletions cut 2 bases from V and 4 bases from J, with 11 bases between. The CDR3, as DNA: TGTGCCAGCAGCTTATGGGGCGGGGTTAATGAAAAACTGTTTTTT. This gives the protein CASSLWGGVNEKLFF.

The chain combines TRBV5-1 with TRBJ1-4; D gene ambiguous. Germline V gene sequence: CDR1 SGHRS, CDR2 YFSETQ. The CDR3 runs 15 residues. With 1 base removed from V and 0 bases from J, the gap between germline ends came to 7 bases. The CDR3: CASSLLPSTNEKLFF. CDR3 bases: TGCGCCAGCAGCTTGCTACCCTCAACTAATGAAAAACTGTTTTTT.

The CDR3 protein is CAIYRYDYGYTF. DNA of the CDR3: TGTGCCATCTACAGGTATGACTATGGCTACACCTTC. The gene calls are TRBV10-3 and TRBJ1-2; TRBD1 is a possible D gene (5 bases). Germline lookup yields CDR1 ENHRY and CDR2 SYGVKD. V gave up 8 bases and J gave up 3 bases, with 10 bases separating them. The CDR3 has 12 residues.

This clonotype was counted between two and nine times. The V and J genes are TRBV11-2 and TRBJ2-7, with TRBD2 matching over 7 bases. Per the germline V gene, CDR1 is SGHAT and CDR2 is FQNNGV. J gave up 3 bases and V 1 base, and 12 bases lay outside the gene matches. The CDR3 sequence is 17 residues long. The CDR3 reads CASSLVVSGSPFYEQYF. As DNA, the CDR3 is TGTGCCAGCAGCTTAGTGGTTAGCGGGTCTCCTTTCTACGAGCAGTACTTC.